The 5 T cell receptor beta chains below were found in one sample sequenced in a study of T cell repertoires in cytomegalovirus infection. Each CDR3 protein gets one entry after TCRdb re-called the reads with MiXCR. The sample lists roughly 700,000 distinct CDR3 sequences; around 30% were seen once. These receptors have no known antigen. Sequences were derived from cultured PBMCs, sampled from culture after CMV antigen stimulation. These receptors all stem from a human donor in good health (CMV status not recorded). Some clones in this sample may be carry-over from other donors' samples.

The V gene is TRBV2, the J gene TRBJ1-2, with D possibly matching TRBD1 (5 bases). The ends were cut back, 2 bases at V and 6 bases at J, with 10 bases in the middle. The CDR3 has 13 residues. Germline V gene sequence: CDR1 SNHLY, CDR2 FYNNEI. The CDR3 is CASSESGGHGYTF. CDR3 DNA sequence: TGTGCCAGCAGTGAATCCGGGGGACATGGCTACACCTTC.

This clonotype was counted ten times or more. The CDR3 bases are TGTGCCAGCAGCCCCGGCCTGGGGAATGGCTACACCTTC. Translating gives CASSPGLGNGYTF. The gene calls are TRBV7-6 and TRBJ1-2; no clear D gene. CDR1 is SGHVS and CDR2 is FNYEAQ in the germline V gene. This CDR3 comprises 13 residues. The ends were cut back, 5 bases at V and 6 bases at J, with 13 bases in the middle.

The chain has TRBV6-1 and TRBJ2-3; D ambiguous. The CDR3 length is 15 residues. The V end was cut by 1 base, the J end by 2 bases, with 10 bases between. Germline V CDR1 and CDR2: MNHNS, SASEGT. DNA for the CDR3: TGTGCCAGCAGTGAAGTTCGGCAGATCACAGATACGCAGTATTTT. Residues: CASSEVRQITDTQYF.

V and J are TRBV12-3 or TRBV12-4 and TRBJ2-7; 14 positions agree with TRBD2. Trimming cost V 4 bases and J 1 base; bases outside gene matches: 3. The CDR3 covers 16 residues. The CDR3 spells CASSSRTSGRSYEQYF. CDR3 sequence (DNA): TGTGCCAGCAGTTCCCGGACTAGCGGGAGGTCCTACGAGCAGTACTTC.

This clonotype has only a few counts. The J gene is TRBJ1-2, the V gene TRBV7-9, with D unclear. Germline V lookup: CDR1 SEHNR, CDR2 FQNEAQ (reference sequence). CDR3 length: 14 residues. Trimming shortened V by 5 bases and J by 5 bases, and 15 bases separated the two germline ends. CDR3 sequence reads: CASSREVGLYGYTF. CDR3 nucleotides: TGTGCCAGCAGCCGGGAGGTTGGGCTGTATGGCTACACCTTC.